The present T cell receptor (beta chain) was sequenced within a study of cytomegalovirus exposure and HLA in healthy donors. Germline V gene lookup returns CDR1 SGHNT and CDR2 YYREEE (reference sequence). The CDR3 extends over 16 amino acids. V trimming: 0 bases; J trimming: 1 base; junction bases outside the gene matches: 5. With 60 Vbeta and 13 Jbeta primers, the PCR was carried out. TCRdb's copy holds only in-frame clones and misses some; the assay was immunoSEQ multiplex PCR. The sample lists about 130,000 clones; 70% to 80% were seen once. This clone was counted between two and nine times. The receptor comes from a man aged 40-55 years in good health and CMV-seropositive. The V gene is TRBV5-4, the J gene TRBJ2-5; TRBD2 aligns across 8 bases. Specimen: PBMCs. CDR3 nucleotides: TGTGCCAGCAGCTTGGGATCGGGAGGGACCCAAGAGACCCAGTACTTC. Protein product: CASSLGSGGTQETQYF.